Listed below are T cell receptor beta chains from one sample, sequenced in a study of OX40 agonist ivuxolimab in advanced cancers. TCRdb's copy holds only in-frame clones and misses some; the assay was immunoSEQ multiplex PCR. The table has approximately 58,000 clones, 70% to 90% seen once. The sample in question was CD4+ or CD8+ T cells sorted from blood, obtained in a trial of the OX40 agonist ivuxolimab. These receptors were collected from an adult with an advanced solid tumor such as melanoma, head and neck, liver or kidney cancer. The CDR3 runs from the conserved cysteine through the conserved F or W. Clone size appears in some rows only: once, few, many, or a class for an expanded clone.

CDR3aa,j_gene,abundance,v_gene
CASSIDRGDNSPLHF,TRBJ1-6,.,TRBV5-1
CASSPGRFGGNTIYF,TRBJ1-3,few,TRBV7-2
CASSIGETRLDGYTF,TRBJ1-2,.,TRBV19
CASSFFPGGGTDTQYF,TRBJ2-3,.,TRBV5-6
CSVEEGGGYEQYF,TRBJ2-7,.,TRBV29-1
CSVGQGLNTEAFF,TRBJ1-1,.,TRBV29-1
CASSVQGAQPQHF,TRBJ1-5,once,TRBV7-2
CASSPDRGQAGELFF,TRBJ2-2,.,TRBV5-4
CASSLAGGYSTDTQYF,TRBJ2-3,few,TRBV7-2
CASSFDPPDRGRSSLRRTEAFF,TRBJ1-1,.,TRBV7-6
CASSLLGQGGSNEQFF,TRBJ2-1,.,TRBV7-9
CASSLRLNAEAFF,TRBJ1-1,many,TRBV5-1
CASSQGTSGGYTQYF,TRBJ2-3,once,TRBV4-2
CARSLTTGNTEAFF,TRBJ1-1,.,TRBV2
CASSWDRSYEQYF,TRBJ2-7,.,TRBV27
CSAIPRRGGTDTQYF,TRBJ2-3,.,TRBV29-1
CASNLDRANTEAFF,TRBJ1-1,few,TRBV11-2
CARMMSGQMNTEAFF,TRBJ1-1,.,TRBV2
CASSLAGTGNTGELFF,TRBJ2-2,few,TRBV5-1
CASSGGLAQETQYF,TRBJ2-5,.,TRBV19
CASRNTGEDTQYF,TRBJ2-3,.,TRBV10-1
CASSAQGRVSPLHF,TRBJ1-6,few,TRBV28
CASSVAVAGEPTTTQYF,TRBJ2-5,.,TRBV9
CASSEVVVGTGNTEAFF,TRBJ1-1,.,TRBV2
CSVAQGRDQPQHF,TRBJ1-5,.,TRBV29-1
CASKRDGNQPQHF,TRBJ1-5,.,TRBV6-5
CAIRGTGTPKNIQYF,TRBJ2-4,.,TRBV2
CASSLSPGQETQYF,TRBJ2-5,.,TRBV11-2
CASSLGGTYEQYF,TRBJ2-7,.,TRBV7-2
CASSPGGQGHEQFF,TRBJ2-1,.,TRBV6-1
CASSLNALGTDTQYF,TRBJ2-3,.,TRBV7-3
CASSLDGGGKTQYF,TRBJ2-5,.,TRBV7-3
CASSLTGGRGANVLTF,TRBJ2-6,.,TRBV18
CASSPGGGYFGDADSYEQYF,TRBJ2-7,.,TRBV11-3
CASSVEVSLGTEAFF,TRBJ1-1,.,TRBV9
CASSLEARDYTDTQYF,TRBJ2-3,once,TRBV5-1
CASSLGLAGNEQFF,TRBJ2-1,.,TRBV5-6
CASSALGQGTDTQYF,TRBJ2-3,.,TRBV27
CASSDRAPDTQYF,TRBJ2-3,.,TRBV19
CASSFGPALNYGYTF,TRBJ1-2,.,TRBV5-1
CASSTGFVDYGYTF,TRBJ1-2,few,TRBV11-3
CASSSPAGRVGEKLFF,TRBJ1-4,.,TRBV27
CAAASSGDTIYF,TRBJ1-3,.,TRBV6-1
CASSLTVFGSGANVLTF,TRBJ2-6,few,TRBV27
CASSLEGGLQETQYF,TRBJ2-5,.,TRBV7-2
CASSRGGDTEAFF,TRBJ1-1,.,TRBV2
CASSWSMRGTEAFF,TRBJ1-1,.,TRBV27
CASSLRGLNTEAFF,TRBJ1-1,once,TRBV11-2
CAISESTNTEAFF,TRBJ1-1,.,TRBV10-3